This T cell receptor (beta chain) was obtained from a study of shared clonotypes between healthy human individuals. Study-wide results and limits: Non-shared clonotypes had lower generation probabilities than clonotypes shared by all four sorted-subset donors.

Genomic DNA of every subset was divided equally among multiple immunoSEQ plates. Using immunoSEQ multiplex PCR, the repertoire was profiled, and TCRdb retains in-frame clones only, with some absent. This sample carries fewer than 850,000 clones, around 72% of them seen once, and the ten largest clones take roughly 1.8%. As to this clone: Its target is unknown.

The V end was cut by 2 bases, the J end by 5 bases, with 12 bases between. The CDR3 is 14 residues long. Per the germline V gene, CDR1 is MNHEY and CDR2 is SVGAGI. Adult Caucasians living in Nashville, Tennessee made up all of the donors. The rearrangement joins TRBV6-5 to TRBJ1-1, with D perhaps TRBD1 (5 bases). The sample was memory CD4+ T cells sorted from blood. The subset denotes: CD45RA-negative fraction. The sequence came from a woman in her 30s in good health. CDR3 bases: TGTGCCAGCAGTTACCAGGGAATGGGAACTGAAGCTTTCTTT. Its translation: CASSYQGMGTEAFF.